Below are 31 T cell receptor beta chains sequenced from a single sample in a study of metastatic and nonmetastatic thyroid tumors. TCRdb used MiXCR to call clones anew from the PCR reads. The sample shows 20,000 to 25,000 clones, around a third of them seen only once. No treatment of any kind had been given to any patient before thyroid surgery. The sample was blood. The origin of the receptors is a male donor with papillary thyroid cancer or a benign thyroid nodule (not recorded which). Some clones in this sample may be carry-over from other donors' samples.

This clone came up a few times. V gene TRBV2 combines with J gene TRBJ2-5, with D unclear. Germline V gene data show CDR1 as SNHLY and CDR2 as FYNNEI. The CDR3 spans 13 residues. V was shortened by 4 bases and J by 0 bases, with 6 bases between the two germline ends. Here the CDR3 reads CASSVSDQETQYF. CDR3 DNA sequence: TGTGCCAGCAGTGTAAGCGACCAAGAGACCCAGTACTTC. The whole variable domain, remainder taken from reference TRBV2 and TRBJ2-5, is EPEVTQTPSHQVTQMGQEVILRCVPISNHLYFYWYRQILGQKVEFLVSFYNNEISEKSEIFDDQFSVERPDGSNFTLKIRSTKLEDSAMYFCASSVSDQETQYFGPGTRLLVL.

This clone was detected ten times or more. V and J are TRBV14 and TRBJ2-3; D remains unclear. Between the trimmed V and J ends, which lost 8 bases and 2 bases, there was a span of 11 bases. Looked up from germline, CDR1 is SGHDN and CDR2 is FVKESK. The CDR3 length is 13 residues. The CDR3 loop is CASGGQNTDTQYF. DNA of the CDR3: TGTGCCAGCGGTGGGCAGAACACAGATACGCAGTATTTT.

V is TRBV5-1 and J is TRBJ2-1; 7 bases match TRBD1. This CDR3 is built from 13 residues. Unmatched junction bases numbered 6, after V lost 8 bases and J lost 4 bases. Germline V gene lookup returns CDR1 SGHRS and CDR2 YFSETQ. The CDR3 bases are TGCGCCAGGACAGGGCTCCCTTACAATGAGCAGTTCTTC. Residues: CARTGLPYNEQFF.

This clone turned up a few times. This chain links TRBV12-3 or TRBV12-4 with TRBJ1-2, with TRBD1 matching 9 bases. The CDR3 has 14 amino acids. V shed 7 bases and J 5 bases; nucleotides not matched to a gene: 8. The CDR3 loop reads CASTQGDRGYGYTF. As DNA, the CDR3 is TGTGCCAGCACTCAGGGCGACAGGGGGTATGGCTACACCTTC.

This clone is judged medium-sized. This sequence joins TRBV5-1 and TRBJ2-1, with 9 bases lining up with TRBD1. Germline CDR1 and CDR2: SGHRS and YFSETQ. The CDR3 length is 14 residues. Trimming cost V 4 bases and J 4 bases; bases outside gene matches: 3. The CDR3 DNA follows: TGCGCCAGCAGCGCCGGGACAGGGTACAATGAGCAGTTCTTC. Translating gives CASSAGTGYNEQFF.

This clone was picked up many times. The chain links TRBV6-2 or TRBV6-3 to TRBJ1-4; D possibly corresponds to TRBD1 (5 bases). Looked up from germline, CDR1 is MNHEY and CDR2 is SVGEGT. The CDR3 has 12 residues. Trimming removed 5 bases from V and 8 bases from J, with 9 bases in between. The CDR3 DNA reads as TGTGCCAGCAGTCAGGGACCCGAAAAACTGTTTTTT. This gives the protein CASSQGPEKLFF.

The V and J genes are TRBV3-1 and TRBJ2-7, with 8 bases lining up with TRBD1. With V trimmed by 3 bases and J by 1 base, 5 bases remained unmatched. The CDR3 length is 15 residues. Germline V CDR1 and CDR2: LGHDT, YNNKEL (reference sequence). The DNA of the CDR3 is TGTGCCAGCAGCCATCTACAGGGGGGATCCTACGAGCAGTACTTC. Translation: CASSHLQGGSYEQYF.

This sequence joins TRBV5-6 and TRBJ1-1; D call uncertain. V dropped 3 bases and J dropped 2 bases, with 8 bases sitting between them. The germline V gene encodes CDR1 SGHDT and CDR2 YYEEEE. The CDR3 is 13 amino acids. DNA for the CDR3: TGTGCCAGCAGCTGGGGAACTAACACTGAAGCTTTCTTT. Translation gives CASSWGTNTEAFF.

V usage is TRBV28 and J usage is TRBJ1-6, with D possibly being TRBD1 (5 bases). This CDR3 comprises 15 residues. V was pared by 8 bases and J by 3 bases, with 14 bases between. CDR1 is MDHEN and CDR2 is SYDVKM in the germline V gene. This CDR3 reads CASGVTANYNSPLHF. The CDR3 DNA follows: TGTGCCAGCGGAGTGACAGCCAACTATAATTCACCCCTCCACTTT.

The sample holds many counts of this clone. J is TRBJ2-3 and V is TRBV7-6; TRBD2 matches 8 bases. The CDR3 extends over 14 amino acids. Per germline, CDR1 SGHVS and CDR2 FNYEAQ. After removal of 10 bases from V and 0 bases from J, the junction contained 6 bases not matched to a gene. CDR3 loop: CATDSGSSTDTQYF. DNA for the CDR3: TGTGCCACCGACAGCGGGAGTAGCACAGATACGCAGTATTTT.

This clone was detected a few times. The rearrangement links TRBV28 to TRBJ1-1, with D hard to call. Deletions cut 5 bases from V and 3 bases from J, with 19 bases between. Looked up from germline, CDR1 is MDHEN and CDR2 is SYDVKM. This CDR3 has 16 residues. The DNA of the CDR3 is TGTGCCAGCAGTGTTCTCCCCGGGAACGGGGACACTGAAGCTTTCTTT. It specifies CASSVLPGNGDTEAFF.

This clone has just a few counts. V and J are TRBV20-1 and TRBJ2-3; 14 bases map to TRBD2. Losses at the gene ends were 0 bases for V and 3 bases for J; bases not matched to a gene: 14. Germline V gives CDR1 DFQATT, CDR2 SNEGSKA (reference sequence). The CDR3 is made up of 20 amino acids. This CDR3 reads CSARDQLGLAGVGRTDTQYF. The CDR3, as DNA: TGCAGTGCTAGAGATCAGTTGGGACTAGCGGGAGTAGGGAGGACAGATACGCAGTATTTT.

This clone was seen ten or more times. The chain recombines TRBV27 with TRBJ2-1; unclear D gene. The V gene's germline CDR1 is MNHEY and CDR2 SMNVEV (reference sequence). The V and J ends lost 5 bases and 3 bases respectively, with 11 bases between them. The CDR3 loop spans 14 amino acids. Here the CDR3 reads CASSPRQIYNEQFF. For the CDR3, the DNA is TGTGCCAGCAGTCCCAGACAAATCTACAATGAGCAGTTCTTC.

The table lists this clone with many counts. V usage is TRBV6-1 and J usage is TRBJ1-2, with a possible D match to TRBD1 (6 bases). Between the trimmed V and J ends, which lost 7 bases and 3 bases, there was a span of 18 bases. Germline V lookup: CDR1 MNHNS, CDR2 SASEGT. This CDR3 region has 15 residues. CDR3 DNA: TGTGCCAGCAAAATTAATACAGGGAGTTACTATGGCTACACCTTC. Its translation is CASKINTGSYYGYTF.

The sample holds many counts of this clone. Other DNA sequences of this sample code for an identical CDR3. The rearrangement uses TRBV27 and TRBJ2-5; no clear D gene. Germline V gene sequence: CDR1 MNHEY, CDR2 SMNVEV (reference sequence). The V end was cut by 6 bases, the J end by 7 bases, with 9 bases between. The CDR3 is 11 amino acids. The CDR3 DNA is TGTGCCAGCAGGCAGGCCTCGACCCAGTACTTC. Its protein is CASRQASTQYF.

This clone is classed as medium-sized. The chain joins TRBV6-1 to TRBJ1-2; the D gene is possibly TRBD1 (5 bases). Trimming shortened V by 6 bases and J by 5 bases, and 10 bases separated the two germline ends. The germline CDR1 and CDR2 sequences are MNHNS and SASEGT. CDR3 size: 12 residues. The CDR3 DNA is TGTGCCAGCAGGAGAGCAGGGTATGGCTACACCTTC. This sequence encodes CASRRAGYGYTF.

The V call is TRBV20-1, the J call TRBJ2-1; TRBD2 agrees at 10 bases. Germline trimming cut 0 bases from V and 9 bases from J; bases unmatched to any gene: 11. Germline assignment: CDR1 DFQATT and CDR2 SNEGSKA (reference sequence). The CDR3 loop spans 16 amino acids. The CDR3 nucleotides read TGCAGTGCTAGAGAGCCAAGCGGGAGGGCCAAGACTGAGCAGTTCTTC. Its protein is CSAREPSGRAKTEQFF.

The chain is built from TRBV12-3 or TRBV12-4 and TRBJ1-1; possible D gene TRBD1, 5 bases. This CDR3 is 11 amino acids long. Trimming took 4 bases from V and 8 from J, leaving 8 bases between them. Written as DNA, the CDR3 is TGTGCCAGCAGTTGGGGGGTAGAAGCTTTCTTT. This gives the protein CASSWGVEAFF.

The DNA for the CDR3 is TGTGCCAGCAGCTCACAGGAGACCACAGATACGCAGTATTTT. It encodes CASSSQETTDTQYF. This rearrangement joins TRBV7-9 to TRBJ2-3; D might be TRBD1 (5 bases). Germline V CDR1 and CDR2: SEHNR, FQNEAQ (reference sequence). This CDR3 is 14 amino acids long. Deletions cut 4 bases from V and 2 bases from J, with 10 bases between.

The gene calls are TRBV27 and TRBJ1-6, with unresolved D. CDR1 is MNHEY, CDR2 SMNVEV, per germline (reference sequence). The CDR3 spans 13 residues. Trimming left V 2 bases short and J 8 bases short, with 7 bases between. The CDR3 region is CASSLVRDSPLHF. The CDR3 nucleotides are TGTGCCAGCAGTTTAGTCCGAGATTCACCCCTCCACTTT.

This clone was found many times. This chain connects TRBV7-2 to TRBJ1-5; no clear D gene. The length of the CDR3 is 14 residues. Trimming removed 3 bases at V and 1 base at J, with 7 bases between. CDR1 and CDR2 from the germline V gene are SGHTA and FQGNSA. The CDR3 DNA follows: TGTGCCAGCAGCTTGTCGTCGAGCAATCAGCCCCAGCATTTT. Translating it yields CASSLSSSNQPQHF.

This clone appeared many times. The rearrangement joins TRBV5-1 to TRBJ1-2; D is undetermined. This CDR3 region has 12 residues. V shed 0 bases and J shed 5 bases, with 5 bases lying between them. CDR1 and CDR2 from the germline V gene are SGHRS and YFSETQ. The CDR3, as DNA: TGCGCCAGCAGCTTGGATACGTATGGCTACACCTTC. The encoded protein is CASSLDTYGYTF.

The chain joins TRBV7-9 to TRBJ2-2; D tentatively reads TRBD1 or TRBD2 (5 bases each). The CDR3 is made up of 15 amino acids. Trimming pared 6 bases from V and 0 bases from J, leaving 11 bases between. Germline CDR1 and CDR2: SEHNR and FQNEAQ (reference sequence). The CDR3 here is CASRPGTANTGELFF. CDR3 nucleotides: TGTGCCAGCAGGCCCGGGACCGCGAACACCGGGGAGCTGTTTTTT.

This clone was seen ten or more times. No conserved phenylalanine or tryptophan ends this CDR3, so it is likely a read error. V is TRBV7-2 and J is TRBJ2-1; TRBD2 matches at 10 bases. Germline V gene sequence: CDR1 SGHTA, CDR2 FQGNSA. This CDR3 comprises 17 residues. DNA for the CDR3: TGTGCCAGCAGCGTAGCCCGGACTAGCGGACTTAACAATGAGCAGTTCGTC. Translating it yields CASSVARTSGLNNEQFV.

To note about this clone: A much larger clone sits a single nucleotide away, making a read error possible. Other nucleotide sequences from this sample produce the same CDR3. The chain is built from TRBV6-1 and TRBJ2-5, with D unclear. This CDR3 is 13 amino acids long. V lost 7 bases and J 0 bases, leaving 9 bases between the germline ends. CDR1 and CDR2 (germline): MNHNS, SASEGT. This CDR3 reads CASNSQNQETQYF. The DNA of the CDR3 is TGTGCCAGCAATAGCCAGAACCAAGAGACCCAGTACTTC.

This clone was seen more than once but under ten times. The chain joins TRBV20-1 to TRBJ2-1; TRBD1 aligns across 9 bases. This CDR3 contains 14 residues. CDR1 and CDR2 from the germline V gene are DFQATT and SNEGSKA (reference sequence). J gave up 3 bases and V 6 bases, and 6 bases lay outside the gene matches. CDR3 bases: TGCAGTGCCACCCCGGGACAGGGCTACAATGAGCAGTTCTTC. This sequence encodes CSATPGQGYNEQFF.

The chain carries TRBV6-1 and TRBJ2-7; 8 nucleotides agree with TRBD1. Germline V gene sequence: CDR1 MNHNS, CDR2 SASEGT. V gave up 6 bases and J gave up 2 bases; unmatched junction bases: 6. The CDR3 is made up of 14 amino acids. Here the CDR3 reads CASSHGQGTYEQYF. The CDR3, as DNA: TGTGCCAGCAGCCATGGACAGGGAACCTACGAGCAGTACTTC.

J is TRBJ1-1 and V is TRBV7-1; 9 nucleotides line up with TRBD1. TRBV7-1 is an ORF; its function is uncertain. The CDR3 has 20 residues. The V segment lost 3 bases and the J segment 3 bases; nucleotides outside the gene matches: 20. The CDR3 bases are TGTGCCAGCAGCTCTGCCGGGACAGGGATAATATCGGGCTTGGACACTGAAGCTTTCTTT. This encodes CASSSAGTGIISGLDTEAFF.

The CDR3 nucleotides are TGTGCCAGTAGTATCGACAGGGCCTCCACTGAAGCTTTCTTT. This codes for CASSIDRASTEAFF. The V gene is TRBV19, the J gene TRBJ1-1, with TRBD1 matching over 7 bases. The CDR3 runs 14 residues. Losses at the gene ends were 3 bases for V and 4 bases for J; bases not matched to a gene: 5. The germline CDR1 and CDR2 sequences are LNHDA and SQIVND (reference sequence).

This clone was observed a few times. The gene calls are TRBV11-2 and TRBJ2-5; D may correspond to TRBD1 or TRBD2 (6 bases each). The CDR3 has 16 amino acids. Germline CDR1 SGHAT, CDR2 FQNNGV. Trimming removed 1 base from V and 7 bases from J, with 19 bases in between. The CDR3 sequence is CASSLGLRGKTGTQYF. The CDR3, as DNA: TGTGCCAGCAGCTTAGGTCTTCGGGGGAAGACAGGGACCCAGTACTTC.

The V call is TRBV30, the J call TRBJ2-7; D call uncertain. This CDR3 spans 12 amino acids. The germline gives CDR1 GTSNPN, CDR2 SVGIG (reference sequence). Trimming shortened V by 2 bases and J by 7 bases, and 12 bases separated the two germline ends. CDR3 in DNA: TGTGCCTGGAGTCTTGGGGTTTGGGAGCAGTACTTC. Protein sequence: CAWSLGVWEQYF. The full variable domain, its missing parts supplied by reference TRBV30 and TRBJ2-7, is SQTIHQWPATLVQPVGSPLSLECTVEGTSNPNLYWYRQAAGRGLQLLFYSVGIGQISSEVPQNLSASRPQDRQFILSSKKLLLSDSGFYLCAWSLGVWEQYFGPGTRLTVT.